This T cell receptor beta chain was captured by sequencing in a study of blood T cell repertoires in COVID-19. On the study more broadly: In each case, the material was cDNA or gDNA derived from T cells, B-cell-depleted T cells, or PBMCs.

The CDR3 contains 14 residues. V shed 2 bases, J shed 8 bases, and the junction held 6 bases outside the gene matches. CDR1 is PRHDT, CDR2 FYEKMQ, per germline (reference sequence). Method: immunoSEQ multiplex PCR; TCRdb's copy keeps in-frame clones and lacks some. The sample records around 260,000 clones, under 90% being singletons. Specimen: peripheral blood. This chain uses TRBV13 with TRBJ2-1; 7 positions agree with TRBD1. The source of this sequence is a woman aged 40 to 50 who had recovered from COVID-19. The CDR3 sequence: CASSLRGQLDEQFF. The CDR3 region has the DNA TGTGCCAGCAGCTTAAGGGGACAGCTCGATGAGCAGTTCTTC.